What follows are 27 T cell receptor beta chains derived from one specimen sequenced in a study of cytomegalovirus exposure and HLA in healthy donors (dated by TCRdb to 2016 to 2017). Library preparation used the immunoSEQ multiplex PCR assay. The multiplex PCR relied on a mix of 60 forward primers for TCR Vbeta segments and 13 reverse primers for TCR Jbeta segments. Not all clones reach the TCRdb copy of this immuneACCESS table, which keeps in-frame sequences only. Checked studies attribute under half of the gap to unresolved V genes and leave the rest unexplained. Counted in this sample were 140,000 to 150,000 clones; roughly 77% of them appeared once. The ten largest clonotypes hold around 3.6% of the sample. The sample taken for sequencing was PBMCs. The receptors were sampled from a male donor in good health and CMV-seronegative.

The chain employs TRBV5-1 and TRBJ1-1, with D tentatively TRBD1 (5 bases). CDR3 size: 14 residues. The V and J ends lost 4 bases and 2 bases respectively, with 12 bases between them. CDR1 and CDR2 from the germline V gene are SGHRS and YFSETQ. The DNA of the CDR3 is TGCGCCAGCAGCCCCCAGACAGATAACACTGAAGCTTTCTTT. Protein: CASSPQTDNTEAFF.

This clone was counted once. This chain connects TRBV9 to TRBJ1-2; D is possibly TRBD1 (5 bases). The germline gives CDR1 SGDLS, CDR2 YYNGEE. This CDR3 has 15 residues. V dropped 0 bases and J dropped 3 bases, with 12 bases sitting between them. Here the CDR3 reads CASSVAIDSHYGYTF. CDR3 bases: TGTGCCAGCAGCGTAGCTATTGACAGCCACTATGGCTACACCTTC.

This clone was detected once. V is TRBV5-6 and J is TRBJ1-1; 8 bases are shared with TRBD1. From germline, CDR1 is SGHDT and CDR2 YYEEEE. CDR3 length: 15 residues. Losses at the gene ends were 4 bases for V and 8 bases for J; bases not matched to a gene: 13. The CDR3 region has the DNA TGTGCCAGCAGCCCGAGTTTATACAGGGGGGAGGAAGCTTTCTTT. Residues: CASSPSLYRGEEAFF.

V is TRBV6-5 and J is TRBJ2-7, with a possible D match to TRBD2 (5 bases). This CDR3 spans 16 amino acids. V was shortened by 3 bases and J by 5 bases, with 20 bases between the two germline ends. Germline V gene data show CDR1 as MNHEY and CDR2 as SVGAGI. The CDR3 sequence is CASSYAPTNGVHEQYF. For the CDR3, the DNA is TGTGCCAGCAGTTATGCACCGACTAACGGTGTCCACGAGCAGTACTTC.

This clone was seen a few times. The J gene is TRBJ1-5, the V gene TRBV6-1; possible D gene TRBD1, 6 bases. Trimming stripped 3 bases from V and 7 bases from J, with 10 bases between. Per germline, CDR1 MNHNS and CDR2 SASEGT. CDR3 length: 13 amino acids. The CDR3 reads CASSDADRQPQHF. In DNA form, the CDR3 reads TGTGCCAGCAGTGACGCGGACAGACAGCCCCAGCATTTT.

V is TRBV19 and J is TRBJ2-7; perhaps TRBD2 as D (6 bases). The CDR3 is 13 amino acids. Germline CDR1 is LNHDA and CDR2 is SQIVND (reference sequence). Between the trimmed V and J ends, which lost 6 bases and 2 bases, there was a span of 11 bases. The CDR3 DNA follows: TGTGCCAGTAGCGCATGGGGGGCCTACGAGCAGTACTTC. It codes for CASSAWGAYEQYF.

V gene TRBV6-6 combines with J gene TRBJ2-7; no clear D. The CDR3 consists of 16 residues. The V end lost 0 bases, the J end lost 2 bases, and 14 bases lay between the germline ends. Looked up from germline, CDR1 is MNHNY and CDR2 is SVGAGI (reference sequence). CDR3 sequence (DNA): TGTGCCAGCAGTTACTCCACCCCCCCGAGGCCCTACGAGCAGTACTTC. Amino acid sequence: CASSYSTPPRPYEQYF.

The V gene is TRBV7-6, the J gene TRBJ1-3, with 10 bases that match TRBD1. The CDR3 has 16 amino acids. Per germline, CDR1 SGHVS and CDR2 FNYEAQ. Germline trimming cut 5 bases from V and 2 bases from J; bases unmatched to any gene: 6. CDR3 sequence reads: CASSQTGTGAGNTIYF. The DNA of the CDR3 is TGTGCCAGCAGCCAAACCGGGACAGGGGCTGGAAACACCATATATTTT.

The chain has TRBV12-5 and TRBJ1-1; the D is unclear. Germline V gene lookup returns CDR1 LGHNT and CDR2 FRNRAP. The CDR3 covers 11 residues. Trimming removed 3 bases from V and 7 bases from J, with 6 bases in between. The DNA for the CDR3 is TGTGCTAGTGGTTTTCTAAGTGAAGCTTTCTTT. Translating gives CASGFLSEAFF.

The rearrangement links TRBV18 to TRBJ1-1, with a weak D call TRBD1 (6 bases). Germline V gives CDR1 KGHSH, CDR2 LQKENI. Between the trimmed V and J ends, which lost 4 bases and 3 bases, there was a span of 12 bases. The CDR3 is 14 amino acids. The DNA of the CDR3 is TGTGCCAGCTCACTACAGGGCCGGGACACTGAAGCTTTCTTT. Translated, it gives CASSLQGRDTEAFF. Together with reference TRBV18 and TRBJ1-1, the CDR3 gives the full variable domain: NAGVMQNPRHLVRRRGQEARLRCSPMKGHSHVYWYRQLPEEGLKFMVYLQKENIIDESGMPKERFSAEFPKEGPSILRIQQVVRGDSAAYFCASSLQGRDTEAFFGQGTRLTVV.

As regards this clone: Within the sample, other DNA sequences also encode this same CDR3. The chain links TRBV5-1 to TRBJ2-3; 8 nucleotides align to TRBD1. V shed 3 bases, J shed 0 bases, and the junction held 6 bases outside the gene matches. Germline CDR1 is SGHRS and CDR2 is YFSETQ. The CDR3 has 16 amino acids. CDR3 nucleotides: TGCGCCAGCAGCTCAAGGACAGGGACCAGCACAGATACGCAGTATTTT. Protein sequence: CASSSRTGTSTDTQYF.

The CDR3 DNA sequence: TGCGCCAGCAGCTCCCGAGGGACAGGGGGCGTTGGGTCATACGAGCAGTACTTC. Protein: CASSSRGTGGVGSYEQYF. The J gene is TRBJ2-5, the V gene TRBV5-1; 12 bases line up with TRBD1. Judging by the DNA end, TRBJ2-7 fits better; the J call may be wrong. The germline gives CDR1 SGHRS, CDR2 YFSETQ. The CDR3 spans 18 residues.

This clone was counted a few times. This rearrangement joins TRBV18 to TRBJ2-5; possibly TRBD2 for D (6 bases). Trimming removed 6 bases at V and 2 bases at J, with 10 bases between. CDR3 length: 13 amino acids. Germline V gene sequence: CDR1 KGHSH, CDR2 LQKENI. This CDR3 is CASSQTRQETQYF. The CDR3 bases are TGTGCCAGCTCGCAGACTAGACAAGAGACCCAGTACTTC.

This clone was seen just once. The V call is TRBV7-9, the J call TRBJ2-2; D might be TRBD2 (5 bases). Deletions cut 3 bases from V and 3 bases from J, with 17 bases between. The CDR3 is 17 amino acids. Germline loops: CDR1 SEHNR, CDR2 FQNEAQ (reference sequence). The DNA of the CDR3 is TGTGCCAGCAGCTTCGTTTTCCGGACTGAGGACACCGGGGAGCTGTTTTTT. Its translation: CASSFVFRTEDTGELFF.

This clone was seen a handful of times. The chain uses TRBV4-1 and TRBJ1-2; 7 positions match TRBD1. The V gene's germline CDR1 is MGHRA and CDR2 YSYEKL. Trimming at V came to 3 bases and at J to 4 bases, leaving 5 bases not matched to a gene. CDR3 length equals 14 residues. Here the CDR3 DNA reads TGCGCCAGCAGCCAGGTGGGACAGCCCTATGGCTACACCTTC. Translating it yields CASSQVGQPYGYTF.

V and J are TRBV7-9 and TRBJ2-3, with D possibly being TRBD1 (5 bases). The CDR3 spans 13 residues. V lost 6 bases, J lost 5 bases, and 12 bases lay in between. Germline CDR1 and CDR2: SEHNR and FQNEAQ (reference sequence). Written as DNA, the CDR3 is TGTGCCAGCAGTCCTGGGGCCTTAGATACGCAGTATTTT. Translated: CASSPGALDTQYF.

V is TRBV11-3 and J is TRBJ2-2; 8 positions match TRBD1. The V gene's germline CDR1 is SGHNT and CDR2 YENEEA. This CDR3 region has 14 residues. The V and J ends lost 4 bases and 4 bases, in that order; junction bases with no gene match: 2. The CDR3 nucleotides are TGTGCCAGCAGCTCGGACAGGGCCACCGGGGAGCTGTTTTTT. Protein sequence: CASSSDRATGELFF.

This chain joins TRBV18 and TRBJ1-5; 10 bases are a match to TRBD1. The ends lost 6 bases at V and 7 bases at J; junction bases unmatched: 9. Germline V gives CDR1 KGHSH, CDR2 LQKENI. This CDR3 contains 15 residues. The CDR3 nucleotides read TGTGCCAGCTCCCCCGGGACAGGGGTAGGGCAGCCCCAGCATTTT. This sequence encodes CASSPGTGVGQPQHF.

The chain uses TRBV7-9 and TRBJ2-3; D is undetermined. V shed 8 bases and J shed 2 bases, with 5 bases lying between them. Germline CDR1 reads SEHNR; CDR2 reads FQNEAQ (reference sequence). CDR3 size: 11 residues. CDR3: CASEPTDTQYF. The CDR3 DNA sequence: TGTGCCAGCGAGCCCACAGATACGCAGTATTTT.

This clone appeared a few times. The chain recombines TRBV7-6 with TRBJ1-1, with D perhaps TRBD1 (5 bases). Per germline, CDR1 SGHVS and CDR2 FNYEAQ. The length of the CDR3 is 13 residues. With 3 bases removed from V and 6 bases from J, the gap between germline ends came to 11 bases. The CDR3 loop reads CASSFSRVAEAFF. The CDR3 region has the DNA TGTGCCAGCAGCTTCTCCAGGGTGGCTGAAGCTTTCTTT.

This clone was counted between two and nine times. The chain is built from TRBV2 and TRBJ1-1; unclear D gene. The CDR3 contains 13 residues. Trimming removed 7 bases at V and 0 bases at J, with 9 bases between. CDR1 is SNHLY, CDR2 FYNNEI, per germline. CDR3 protein: CASNRRMNTEAFF. CDR3 in DNA: TGTGCCAGCAATCGGCGGATGAACACTGAAGCTTTCTTT.

The V and J genes are TRBV7-8 and TRBJ1-2; no clear D. CDR3 length equals 13 residues. Trimming removed 0 bases at V and 8 bases at J, with 10 bases between. The germline CDR1 and CDR2 sequences are SGHVS and FQNEAQ. The CDR3 nucleotides read TGTGCCAGCAGCTTAGCCCGTTCGGGAGGCTACACCTTC. Translation gives CASSLARSGGYTF.

The V call is TRBV7-2, the J call TRBJ1-2; D not resolved. The V and J ends lost 0 bases and 10 bases respectively, with 15 bases between them. The CDR3 loop spans 14 amino acids. The germline V gene encodes CDR1 SGHTA and CDR2 FQGNSA. CDR3 residues: CASSLAPPSGVYTF. The CDR3 DNA is TGTGCCAGCAGCTTAGCGCCCCCTTCGGGTGTCTACACCTTC.

The chain uses TRBV6-1 and TRBJ1-4, with TRBD1 identical over 8 bases. CDR1 and CDR2 from the germline V gene are MNHNS and SASEGT. The CDR3 extends over 16 amino acids. The V segment lost 3 bases and the J segment 3 bases; nucleotides outside the gene matches: 6. The CDR3 spells CASSEQGARANEKLFF. Here the CDR3 DNA reads TGTGCCAGCAGTGAGCAGGGGGCTAGGGCTAATGAAAAACTGTTTTTT.

This clone appeared once. The chain couples TRBV7-6 to TRBJ2-2; 7 nucleotides match TRBD1. Germline V CDR1 and CDR2: SGHVS, FNYEAQ. The CDR3 has 14 amino acids. After removal of 5 bases from V and 4 bases from J, the junction contained 4 bases not matched to a gene. The CDR3 here is CASSQGQATGELFF. The DNA for the CDR3 is TGTGCCAGCAGCCAAGGACAGGCCACCGGGGAGCTGTTTTTT.

This chain links TRBV18 with TRBJ2-2, with no clear D. The CDR3 runs 12 residues. CDR1 KGHSH and CDR2 LQKENI come from the germline V gene. V was cut by 4 bases and J by 3 bases, with 3 bases left in between. As DNA, the CDR3 is TGTGCCAGCTCACACTACACCGGGGAGCTGTTTTTT. Its translation: CASSHYTGELFF.

This chain connects TRBV4-3 to TRBJ2-5; 8 bases are a match to TRBD2. CDR1 and CDR2 from the germline V gene are LGHNA and YSLEER. The V segment lost 0 bases and the J segment 2 bases; nucleotides outside the gene matches: 5. This CDR3 region has 16 residues. Written as DNA, the CDR3 is TGCGCCAGCAGCCAAGATTGGCGGGGGGCGCAAGAGACCCAGTACTTC. Its translation: CASSQDWRGAQETQYF.